This T cell receptor beta chain was captured in a study of regulatory and conventional T cells in RAG deficiency. General study findings and limits: Omenn syndrome and CID/AS patients had roughly 100-fold fewer unique Treg TCR beta sequences, versus around 9.4-fold elsewhere. Omenn CD25-high CD127-low cells may be activated cells, not true Tregs.

The V end lost 3 bases, the J end lost 4 bases, and 15 bases lay between the germline ends. Germline CDR1 is GTSNPN and CDR2 is SVGIG (reference sequence). The CDR3 totals 14 residues. On this clone itself: Its target is unknown.

The sorted conventional CD4+ T cells were CD25-low and CD127-high, with genomic DNA sequenced. TCRdb keeps only in-frame clones here, not all; method: immunoSEQ multiplex PCR. The sample holds around 22,000 clones; 90% to 95% are singletons and the top ten take 0.73%. These data also formed part of another study, on regulatory T cells. From that report: The PCR used 52 TRBV and 13 TRBJ primers.

The V and J genes are TRBV30 and TRBJ1-1; D is unclear. Material for sequencing was CD4+ T cells sorted from blood. This TCR came from a human donor in good health. The DNA of the CDR3 is TGTGCCTGGAGCTTAGCAGGTTTGGGCACTGAAGCTTTCTTT. It specifies CAWSLAGLGTEAFF. Variable domain in full (rest from reference TRBV30 and TRBJ1-1): SQTIHQWPATLVQPVGSPLSLECTVEGTSNPNLYWYRQAAGRGLQLLFYSVGIGQISSEVPQNLSASRPQDRQFILSSKKLLLSDSGFYLCAWSLAGLGTEAFFGQGTRLTVV.